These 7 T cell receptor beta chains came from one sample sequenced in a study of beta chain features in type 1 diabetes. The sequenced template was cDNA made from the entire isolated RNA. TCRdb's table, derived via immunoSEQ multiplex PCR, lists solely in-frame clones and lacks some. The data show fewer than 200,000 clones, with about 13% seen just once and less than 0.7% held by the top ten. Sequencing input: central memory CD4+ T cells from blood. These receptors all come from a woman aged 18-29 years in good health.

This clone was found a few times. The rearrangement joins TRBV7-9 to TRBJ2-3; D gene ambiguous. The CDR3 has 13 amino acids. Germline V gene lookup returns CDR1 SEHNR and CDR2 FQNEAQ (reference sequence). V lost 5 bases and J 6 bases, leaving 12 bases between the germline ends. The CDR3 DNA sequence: TGTGCCAGCAGCCCGGTTTCTGTGGATACGCAGTATTTT. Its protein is CASSPVSVDTQYF.

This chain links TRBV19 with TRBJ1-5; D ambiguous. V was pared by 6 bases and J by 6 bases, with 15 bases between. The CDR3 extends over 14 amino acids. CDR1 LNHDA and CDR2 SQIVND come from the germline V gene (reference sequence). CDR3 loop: CASRDGTRGQPQHF. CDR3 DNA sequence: TGTGCCAGTAGAGACGGCACGCGAGGTCAGCCCCAGCATTTT.

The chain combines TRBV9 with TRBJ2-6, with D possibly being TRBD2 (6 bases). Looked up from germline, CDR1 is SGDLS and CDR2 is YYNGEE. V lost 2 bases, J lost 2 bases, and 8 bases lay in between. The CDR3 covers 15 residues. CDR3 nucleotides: TGTGCCAGCAGCGTCGGCGGGACTGGGGCCAACGTCCTGACTTTC. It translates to CASSVGGTGANVLTF.

CDR3 bases: TGTGCCACCAGCACCTACCGGGACAGGAACAATGAGCAGTTCTTC. Translated, it gives CATSTYRDRNNEQFF. The V and J genes are TRBV15 and TRBJ2-1; TRBD1 agrees at 8 bases. This CDR3 is built from 15 residues. The V gene's germline CDR1 is LNHNV and CDR2 YYDKDF (reference sequence). The V segment lost 4 bases and the J segment 5 bases; nucleotides outside the gene matches: 7.

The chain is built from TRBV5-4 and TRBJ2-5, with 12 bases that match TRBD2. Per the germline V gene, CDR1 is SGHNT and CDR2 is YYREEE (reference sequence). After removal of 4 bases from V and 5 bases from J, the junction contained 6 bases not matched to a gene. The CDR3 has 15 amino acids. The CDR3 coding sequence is TGTGCCAGCAGCCCCGGACTAGCGGGAAGGGAGACCCAGTACTTC. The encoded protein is CASSPGLAGRETQYF. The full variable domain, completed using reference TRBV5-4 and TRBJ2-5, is ETGVTQSPTHLIKTRGQQVTLRCSSQSGHNTVSWYQQALGQGPQFIFQYYREEENGRGNFPPRFSGLQFPNYSSELNVNALELDDSALYLCASSPGLAGRETQYFGPGTRLLVL.

In nucleotides, the CDR3 is TGTGCCAGCAGTACCCGGGCGAGGGGGCAAGAGACCCAGTACTTC. It codes for CASSTRARGQETQYF. The chain joins TRBV6-5 to TRBJ2-5; perhaps TRBD1 as D (6 bases). Germline V CDR1 and CDR2: MNHEY, SVGAGI. Trimming removed 5 bases at V and 2 bases at J, with 15 bases between. The CDR3 is made up of 15 amino acids.

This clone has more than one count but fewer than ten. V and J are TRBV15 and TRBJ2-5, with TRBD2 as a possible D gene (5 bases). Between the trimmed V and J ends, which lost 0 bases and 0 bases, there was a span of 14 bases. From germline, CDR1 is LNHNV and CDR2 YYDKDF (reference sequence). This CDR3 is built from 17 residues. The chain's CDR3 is CATSRDRSGKYQETQYF. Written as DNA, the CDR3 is TGTGCCACCAGCAGAGATAGGAGCGGCAAGTACCAAGAGACCCAGTACTTC.